This T cell receptor beta chain came from a study of regulatory T cells. Study-level findings and limits: In CD3G-deficient patients, conventional CD4+ T cells were enriched for hydrophobic CDR3 residues at positions 6 and 7.

The table lists this clone with a few counts. Its antigen remains unidentified. The germline CDR1 and CDR2 sequences are SGHRS and YFSETQ. The ends lost 0 bases at V and 2 bases at J; junction bases unmatched: 7. This CDR3 contains 18 residues. The primer mix had 52 TRBV and 13 TRBJ primers. Measured with immunoSEQ multiplex PCR; TCRdb has only the in-frame clones, and not every one. This table holds over 20,000 clones, about 88% found once. The source is a child aged 5 to 17 with CD3G deficiency. Sample: conventional CD4+ T cells sorted from blood. The V call is TRBV5-1, the J call TRBJ2-6, with TRBD1 matching over 8 bases. The CDR3 here is CASSLGDRTSTGANVLTF. CDR3 sequence (DNA): TGCGCCAGCAGCTTGGGGGACAGGACTTCAACTGGGGCCAACGTCCTGACTTTC.